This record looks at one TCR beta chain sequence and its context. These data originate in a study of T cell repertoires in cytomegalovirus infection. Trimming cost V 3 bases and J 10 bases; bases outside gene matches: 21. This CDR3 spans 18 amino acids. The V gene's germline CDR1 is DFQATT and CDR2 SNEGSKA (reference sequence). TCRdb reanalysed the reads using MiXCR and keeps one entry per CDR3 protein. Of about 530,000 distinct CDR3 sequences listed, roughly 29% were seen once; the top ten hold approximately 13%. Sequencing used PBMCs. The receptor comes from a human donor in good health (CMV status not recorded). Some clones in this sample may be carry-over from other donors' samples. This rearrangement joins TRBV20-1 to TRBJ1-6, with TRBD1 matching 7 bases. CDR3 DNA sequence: TGCAGTGCTAGGGGTTCGACAGGGAGGATAACACTTGAATCACCCCTCCACTTT. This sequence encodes CSARGSTGRITLESPLHF.